Listed below are T cell receptor beta chains from one sample, sequenced in a study of T cells in Graves' hyperthyroidism and ophthalmopathy. A single record per CDR3 protein comes from TCRdb applying MiXCR to the multiplex PCR reads. The sample yields 640,000 or so distinct CDR3 sequences, approximately 15% seen once. Sequenced sample: blood. Every receptor here comes from a woman aged 18-29 years with Graves' ophthalmopathy. Each CDR3 is given with its conserved first and last residue. The D gene is left open where the match is weak. Size is omitted from some rows. Given values are once, few, many or a class for expanded clones.

J | D | size | V | DNA | CDR3
TRBJ2-7 | TRBD2 | many | TRBV7-2 | TGTGCCAGCAGCTTAGCCCCGCCGCTAGCGGGCCCCAACGAGCAGTACTTC | CASSLAPPLAGPNEQYF
TRBJ2-3 | NA | few | TRBV6-1 | TGTGCCAGCAGCCACGGGGGTTTAGATACGCAGTATTTT | CASSHGGLDTQYF
TRBJ2-7 | TRBD2 | few | TRBV6-1 | TGTGCCAGCAGCCCCCCCCAGCGGGAGTGGGAAACCTACGAGCAGTACTTC | CASSPPQREWETYEQYF
TRBJ1-2 | NA | NA | TRBV15 | TGTGCCACCAGCAGAGAAGGGGGAGGCGACTATGGCTACACCTTC | CATSREGGGDYGYTF
TRBJ2-5 | TRBD1 | many | TRBV7-2 | TGTGCCAGCACCCTCAGACAGGGCCCACAAGAGACCCAGTACTTC | CASTLRQGPQETQYF
TRBJ2-2 | NA | many | TRBV4-1 | TGCGCCAGCAGCTCGGCCTACACCGGGGAGCTGTTTTTT | CASSSAYTGELFF
TRBJ2-7 | NA | many | TRBV28 | TGTGCCAGCAGTTTAACCCCCGGTGCGTACGAGCAGTACTTC | CASSLTPGAYEQYF
TRBJ1-5 | NA | few | TRBV29-1 | TGCAGCGCCCTAGAGGGGCCGTATAGCAATCAGCCCCAGCATTTT | CSALEGPYSNQPQHF
TRBJ2-5 | NA | many | TRBV3-1 | TGTGCCAGCAGCCCAAGACATGCGGGCGCATCGGAGACCCAGTACTTC | CASSPRHAGASETQYF
TRBJ1-2 | NA | many | TRBV2 | TGTGCCAGTCCCATGAACAGGGAACACTATGGCTACACCTTC | CASPMNREHYGYTF
TRBJ2-5 | TRBD2 | many | TRBV6-1 | TGTGCCAGCAGTCCCTCTAGCGGGTGGAGACTAGAGACCCAGTACTTC | CASSPSSGWRLETQYF
TRBJ1-4 | NA | NA | TRBV19 | TGTGCCAGTAGCCCGGACCAGACAACTAATGAAAAACTGTTTTTT | CASSPDQTTNEKLFF
TRBJ1-4 | NA | NA | TRBV19 | TGTGCCAGTAGTCCGCGGGCGGGGACTAATGAAAAACTGTTTTTT | CASSPRAGTNEKLFF
TRBJ1-2 | NA | many | TRBV28 | TGTGCCAGCAGCTTACCCGGACGGACGACTAACTATGGCTACACCTTC | CASSLPGRTTNYGYTF
TRBJ2-1 | NA | many | TRBV29-1 | TGCAGCGTTGTGTGGCTCCGGTGGGTAGACAATGAGCAGTTCTTC | CSVVWLRWVDNEQFF
TRBJ1-2 | NA | many | TRBV7-2 | TGTGCCAGCAGCCCCTATCGGGTGTGGTATGGCTACACCTTC | CASSPYRVWYGYTF
TRBJ2-4 | NA | many | TRBV28 | TGTGCCAGCAGTTTATCTGCTTCGGGGGCCAAAAACATTCAGTACTTC | CASSLSASGAKNIQYF
TRBJ2-7 | TRBD1 | NA | TRBV7-3 | TGTGCCAGCAGCTACTCCGGGACAGGGGGCGGCGAGCAGTACTTC | CASSYSGTGGGEQYF
TRBJ1-1 | NA | many | TRBV7-2 | TGTGCCAGCAGCTTAGTTTGGTCGGCAGGATTGAACACTGAAGCTTTCTTT | CASSLVWSAGLNTEAFF
TRBJ2-1 | NA | NA | TRBV24-1 | TGTGCCACCAGTGGGCGGGGTACCTACAATGAGCAGTTCTTC | CATSGRGTYNEQFF
TRBJ2-7 | TRBD1 | many | TRBV7-2 | TGTGCCAGCAGCCGACGGACAGGGTGGCAGTACTTC | CASSRRTGWQYF
TRBJ2-1 | TRBD2 | NA | TRBV20-1 | TGCAGTGCTAGAGATCCCTCGACTAGCCCCTCCTACAATGAGCAGTTCTTC | CSARDPSTSPSYNEQFF
TRBJ2-5 | NA | NA | TRBV9 | TGTGCCAGCAGCGTAGGACGGGGGCTTGAGACCCAGTACTTC | CASSVGRGLETQYF
TRBJ2-7 | NA | many | TRBV6-1 | TGTGCCAGCAACGAGGGCCTAGACGAGCAGTACTTC | CASNEGLDEQYF
TRBJ2-1 | TRBD1 | NA | TRBV9 | TGTGCCAGCAGCGTAGGGACAGGTAGACTCAATGAGCAGTTCTTC | CASSVGTGRLNEQFF
TRBJ1-6 | NA | few | TRBV9 | TGTGCCAGCAGAACAGGGAGCTCCTATAATTCACCCCTCCACTTT | CASRTGSSYNSPLHF
TRBJ2-2 | NA | many | TRBV3-1 | TGTGCCAGCAGCCAACAGGGGGGCGGGGAGCTGTTTTTT | CASSQQGGGELFF
TRBJ2-7 | NA | many | TRBV27 | TGTGCCAGCAGTTTCTACCCGGAAGGCCTCGAGCAGTACTTC | CASSFYPEGLEQYF
TRBJ1-6 | NA | many | TRBV6-1 | TGTGCCAGCAGTGACTTGTATTCTTCGGCAGGGACTTCACCCCTCCACTTT | CASSDLYSSAGTSPLHF
TRBJ2-7 | TRBD2 | many | TRBV6-1 | TGTGCCAGCAGTGAAGGGTCTAGCGGGTCCTACGAGCAGTACTTC | CASSEGSSGSYEQYF
TRBJ1-1 | NA | many | TRBV4-2 | TGTGCCAGCAGCCAAGAACACATGAACACTGAAGCTTTCTTT | CASSQEHMNTEAFF
TRBJ1-4 | NA | NA | TRBV5-4 | TGTGCCAGCAGCTTGAAGGGGAATGAAAAACTGTTTTTT | CASSLKGNEKLFF
TRBJ1-6 | NA | NA | TRBV7-2 | TGTGCCAGCACCCTCTCGGTGGCTTCCACTTATAATTCACCCCTCCACTTT | CASTLSVASTYNSPLHF
TRBJ2-2 | NA | many | TRBV3-1 | TGTGCCAGCAGCCAAGCAAGCACCGGGGAGCTGTTTTTT | CASSQASTGELFF
TRBJ2-7 | NA | many | TRBV14 | TGTGCCAGCAGCCAAGATACGGGCTACGAGCAGTACTTC | CASSQDTGYEQYF